These 20 T cell receptor beta chains were all obtained from the same sample, sequenced in a study of T cell responses to AZD1222 COVID-19 vaccine. Clones were read by immunoSEQ multiplex PCR, and TCRdb kept only the in-frame ones, dropping some. The profile shows 200,000 or so clones, approximately 93% of them singletons. The material was peripheral blood, obtained 28 days after the second AZD1222 dose. These TCRs come from an adult who received the AZD1222 COVID-19 vaccine.

The chain combines TRBV7-3 with TRBJ1-1; 7 bases match TRBD1. J was trimmed by 2 bases and V by 5 bases; bases with no gene match: 5. The CDR3 sequence is 14 residues long. CDR1 SGHTA and CDR2 FQGTGA come from the germline V gene. This chain's CDR3 is CASSTGQSNTEAFF. For the CDR3, the DNA is TGTGCCAGCAGCACGGGACAGTCCAACACTGAAGCTTTCTTT.

The chain combines TRBV7-3 with TRBJ2-1; 7 nucleotides agree with TRBD1. The CDR3 contains 14 residues. Germline trimming cut 0 bases from V and 6 bases from J; bases unmatched to any gene: 2. Looked up from germline, CDR1 is SGHTA and CDR2 is FQGTGA. The CDR3 region is CASSLTGDSNEQFF. The CDR3 DNA follows: TGTGCCAGCAGCTTAACGGGGGACAGCAATGAGCAGTTCTTC.

The chain is built from TRBV19 and TRBJ1-3; the D gene is possibly TRBD1 (6 bases). The CDR3 spans 14 residues. CDR1 is LNHDA, CDR2 SQIVND, per germline (reference sequence). Trimming cost V 5 bases and J 4 bases, with 12 bases left between them. The DNA for the CDR3 is TGTGCCAGTAGTTGGGGGGGGCGCGGAAACACCATATATTTT. Amino acid sequence: CASSWGGRGNTIYF.

The chain has TRBV10-3 and TRBJ1-1, with D tentatively TRBD1 (5 bases). The germline gives CDR1 ENHRY, CDR2 SYGVKD. This CDR3 region has 14 residues. Trimming took 5 bases from V and 1 from J, leaving 11 bases between them. The CDR3 protein is CAISNQGGNTEAFF. As DNA, the CDR3 is TGTGCCATCAGTAACCAGGGTGGGAACACTGAAGCTTTCTTT.

The chain links TRBV3-1 (or the pseudogene TRBV3-2) to TRBJ2-5; possible D gene TRBD1, 6 bases. V lost 4 bases, J lost 4 bases, and 19 bases lay in between. Looked up from germline, CDR1 is LGHDT and CDR2 is YNNKEL (reference sequence). There are 16 residues in the CDR3. The CDR3 DNA reads TGTGCCAGCAGCCCCTCGACCCTTGGGGGCGCAGAGACCCAGTACTTC. It encodes CASSPSTLGGAETQYF.

The rearrangement uses TRBV3-1 (or the pseudogene TRBV3-2) and TRBJ2-1, with TRBD1 as a possible D gene (6 bases). The CDR3 totals 15 residues. The germline gives CDR1 LGHDT, CDR2 YNNKEL (reference sequence). V lost 4 bases and J lost 8, with 18 bases in between. In nucleotides, the CDR3 is TGTGCCAGCAGCCCCCCAGGGGATCGCGTTCATGAGCAGTTCTTC. Protein product: CASSPPGDRVHEQFF.

The rearrangement uses TRBV6-6 and TRBJ1-4, with D perhaps TRBD1 (5 bases). The CDR3 sequence is 12 residues long. Per germline, CDR1 MNHNY and CDR2 SVGAGI (reference sequence). V was clipped by 6 bases and J by 8 bases, with 10 bases between them. The CDR3 sequence is CASRRWGEKLFF. The CDR3 coding sequence is TGTGCCAGCAGGCGTTGGGGGGAAAAACTGTTTTTT.

This sequence joins TRBV19 and TRBJ1-2; 7 nucleotides align to TRBD1. Germline V CDR1 and CDR2: LNHDA, SQIVND (reference sequence). After removal of 6 bases from V and 4 bases from J, the junction contained 14 bases not matched to a gene. This CDR3 has 16 residues. The DNA for the CDR3 is TGTGCCAGTAGCCCCGAAGGACAGGTCGGTGTCTATGGCTACACCTTC. Amino acid sequence: CASSPEGQVGVYGYTF.

The rearrangement joins TRBV6-5 to TRBJ2-2, with TRBD1 matching over 8 bases. The CDR3 covers 15 residues. Germline-derived CDR1 and CDR2 are MNHEY and SVGAGI. V was pared by 6 bases and J by 4 bases, with 7 bases of the junction left unmatched. Here the CDR3 reads CASSQLGTGTGELFF. Here the CDR3 DNA reads TGTGCCAGCAGCCAACTCGGGACAGGCACCGGGGAGCTGTTTTTT.

This chain links TRBV30 with TRBJ1-2, with D unresolved. CDR1 is GTSNPN and CDR2 is SVGIG in the germline V gene (reference sequence). The V and J ends lost 0 bases and 4 bases respectively, with 9 bases between them. The CDR3 totals 13 residues. CDR3: CAWSVSGGYGYTF. In DNA form, the CDR3 reads TGTGCCTGGAGTGTATCAGGCGGCTATGGCTACACCTTC.

The chain couples TRBV19 to TRBJ1-1, with 10 bases that match TRBD1. This CDR3 contains 17 residues. Germline CDR1 reads LNHDA; CDR2 reads SQIVND (reference sequence). The V segment lost 6 bases and the J segment 4 bases; nucleotides outside the gene matches: 14. The CDR3 bases are TGTGCCAGTAGCGGCTCGACAGGGGGCTACCTCCTCACTGAAGCTTTCTTT. The encoded protein is CASSGSTGGYLLTEAFF.

The chain joins TRBV12-5 to TRBJ2-1; 8 nucleotides agree with TRBD2. V gave up 5 bases and J gave up 7 bases; unmatched junction bases: 1. CDR3 length: 12 residues. In germline, CDR1 is LGHNT, CDR2 FRNRAP. The chain's CDR3 is CASGRLANEQFF. The CDR3 coding sequence is TGTGCTAGTGGTAGACTAGCGAATGAGCAGTTCTTC.

This chain connects TRBV30 to TRBJ1-1; 7 nucleotides align to TRBD1. This CDR3 spans 14 amino acids. Trimming cost V 5 bases and J 3 bases; bases outside gene matches: 9. Germline values: CDR1 GTSNPN, CDR2 SVGIG (reference sequence). The CDR3 here is CAWPSGQVYTEAFF. CDR3 DNA sequence: TGTGCCTGGCCGAGTGGACAGGTCTACACTGAAGCTTTCTTT.

The rearrangement links TRBV6-1 to TRBJ1-5, with D possibly TRBD1 on 6 matching bases. Germline loops: CDR1 MNHNS, CDR2 SASEGT. The V gene lost 1 base and the J gene lost 5 bases, with 18 bases spanning the gap. This CDR3 contains 17 residues. CDR3 loop: CASSEGGHLNRDQPQHF. The CDR3 coding sequence is TGTGCCAGCAGTGAAGGTGGCCACCTTAACAGGGATCAGCCCCAGCATTTT.

The V gene is TRBV3-1 (or the pseudogene TRBV3-2), the J gene TRBJ1-2, with a tentative D call TRBD1 (5 bases). The germline V gene encodes CDR1 LGHDT and CDR2 YNNKEL (reference sequence). The CDR3 totals 15 residues. V was clipped by 4 bases and J by 2 bases, with 14 bases between them. The CDR3 loop is CASSPPIGGNYGYTF. CDR3 coding DNA: TGTGCCAGCAGCCCCCCAATCGGGGGGAACTATGGCTACACCTTC.

V gene TRBV14 combines with J gene TRBJ2-5, with 8 positions matching TRBD2. In germline, CDR1 is SGHDN, CDR2 FVKESK. The CDR3 has 17 amino acids. Trimming at V came to 0 bases and at J to 4 bases, leaving 10 bases not matched to a gene. The CDR3 here is CASSQEVGGGSGETQYF. The CDR3 coding sequence is TGTGCCAGCAGCCAAGAGGTCGGCGGGGGGAGCGGAGAGACCCAGTACTTC.

The chain employs TRBV29-1 and TRBJ1-2; no firm D call. The CDR3 covers 12 residues. Germline CDR1 and CDR2: SQVTM and ANQGSEA. Trimming took off 4 bases at V and 3 bases at J, with 9 bases between the two ends. The CDR3 sequence: CSVAEQHYGYTF. In nucleotides, the CDR3 is TGCAGCGTTGCAGAGCAGCACTATGGCTACACCTTC.

The V call is TRBV7-9, the J call TRBJ1-6, with 8 nucleotides matching TRBD1. Germline V gene lookup returns CDR1 SEHNR and CDR2 FQNEAQ (reference sequence). J gave up 7 bases and V 1 base, and 9 bases lay outside the gene matches. The CDR3 sequence is 17 residues long. The CDR3 nucleotides are TGTGCCAGCAGCTTAGGTGGAGGCAACAGGGGGAATTCACCCCTCCACTTT. The encoded protein is CASSLGGGNRGNSPLHF.

In its sample, this clone was seen once. The genes are TRBV6-4 and TRBJ1-4; D unclear. Trimming shortened V by 4 bases and J by 5 bases, and 8 bases separated the two germline ends. This CDR3 has 13 amino acids. Germline CDR1 is MRHNA and CDR2 is SNTAGT. The chain's CDR3 is CASSVGPNEKLFF. DNA of the CDR3: TGTGCCAGCAGTGTCGGCCCGAATGAAAAACTGTTTTTT.

This clone was counted once. J is TRBJ1-1 and V is TRBV7-6, with TRBD1 matching 7 bases. V gave up 0 bases and J gave up 0 bases; unmatched junction bases: 7. The CDR3 totals 17 residues. Germline assignment: CDR1 SGHVS and CDR2 FNYEAQ. CDR3 DNA sequence: TGTGCCAGCAGCTTAGCGGCGAAGGGACAGTTGAACACTGAAGCTTTCTTT. Amino acid sequence: CASSLAAKGQLNTEAFF.